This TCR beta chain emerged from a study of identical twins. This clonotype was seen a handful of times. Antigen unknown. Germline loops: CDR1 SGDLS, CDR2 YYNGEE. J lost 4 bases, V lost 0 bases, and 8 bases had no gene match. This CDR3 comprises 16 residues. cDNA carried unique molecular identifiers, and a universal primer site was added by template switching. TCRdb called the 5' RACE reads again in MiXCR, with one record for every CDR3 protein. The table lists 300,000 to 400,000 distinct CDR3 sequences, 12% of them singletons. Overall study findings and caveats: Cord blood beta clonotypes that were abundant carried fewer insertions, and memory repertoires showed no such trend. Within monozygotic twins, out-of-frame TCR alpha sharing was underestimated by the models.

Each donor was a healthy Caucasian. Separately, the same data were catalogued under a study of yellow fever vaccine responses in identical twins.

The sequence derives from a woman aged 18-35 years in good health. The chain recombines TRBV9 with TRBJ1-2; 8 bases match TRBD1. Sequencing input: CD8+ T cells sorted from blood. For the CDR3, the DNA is TGTGCCAGCAGCGTAGGGACCACAGGGGGAGGCTATGGCTACACCTTC. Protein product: CASSVGTTGGGYGYTF.